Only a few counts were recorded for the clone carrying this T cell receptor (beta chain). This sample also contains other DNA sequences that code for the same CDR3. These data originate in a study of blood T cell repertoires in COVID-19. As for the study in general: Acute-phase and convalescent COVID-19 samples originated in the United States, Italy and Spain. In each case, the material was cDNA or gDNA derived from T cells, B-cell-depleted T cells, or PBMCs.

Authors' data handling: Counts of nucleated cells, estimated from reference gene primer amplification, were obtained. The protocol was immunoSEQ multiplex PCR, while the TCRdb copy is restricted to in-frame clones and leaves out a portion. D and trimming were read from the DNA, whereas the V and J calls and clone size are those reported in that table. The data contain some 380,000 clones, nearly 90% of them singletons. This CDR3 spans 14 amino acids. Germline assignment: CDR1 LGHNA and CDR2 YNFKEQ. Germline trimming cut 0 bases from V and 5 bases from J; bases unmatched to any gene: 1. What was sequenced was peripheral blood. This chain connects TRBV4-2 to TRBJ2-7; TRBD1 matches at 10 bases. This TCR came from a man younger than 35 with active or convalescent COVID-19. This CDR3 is CASSQDGTGDEQYF. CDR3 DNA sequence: TGTGCCAGCAGCCAAGATGGGACAGGGGACGAGCAGTACTTC.